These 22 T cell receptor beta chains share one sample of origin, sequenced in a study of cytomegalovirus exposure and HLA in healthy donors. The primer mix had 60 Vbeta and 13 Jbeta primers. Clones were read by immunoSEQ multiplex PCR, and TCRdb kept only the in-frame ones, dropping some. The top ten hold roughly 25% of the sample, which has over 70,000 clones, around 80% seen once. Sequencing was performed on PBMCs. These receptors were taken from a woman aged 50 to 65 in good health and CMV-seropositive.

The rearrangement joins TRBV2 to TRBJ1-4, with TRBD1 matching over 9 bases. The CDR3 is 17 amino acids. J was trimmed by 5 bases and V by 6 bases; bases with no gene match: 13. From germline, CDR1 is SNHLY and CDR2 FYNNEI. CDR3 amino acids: CASSPTGTGRLNEKLFF. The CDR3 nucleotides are TGTGCCAGCAGCCCAACGGGGACAGGGCGCTTAAATGAAAAACTGTTTTTT.

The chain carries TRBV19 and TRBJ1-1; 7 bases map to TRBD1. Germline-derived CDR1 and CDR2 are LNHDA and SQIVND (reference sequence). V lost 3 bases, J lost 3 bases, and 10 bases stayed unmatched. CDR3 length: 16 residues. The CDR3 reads CASSIYRGGRYTEAFF. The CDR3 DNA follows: TGTGCCAGTAGTATCTACAGGGGAGGTAGGTACACTGAAGCTTTCTTT.

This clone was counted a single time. The CDR3 DNA sequence: TGTGCCAGCAGTGTCCGAGGACCGGCGGGAGGTACCTACGAGCAGTACGTC. It yields the protein CASSVRGPAGGTYEQYV. The genes are TRBV6-1 and TRBJ2-7; 8 nucleotides line up with TRBD2. This CDR3 region has 17 residues. J was trimmed by 2 bases and V by 4 bases; bases with no gene match: 13. Germline CDR1 and CDR2: MNHNS and SASEGT.

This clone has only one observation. The CDR3, as DNA: TGTGCCAGCAGAGAGGGGACAGAGTATTTT. This gives the protein CASREGTEYF. V gene TRBV2 combines with J gene TRBJ2-3; TRBD1 aligns across 7 bases. Germline trimming cut 6 bases from V and 13 bases from J; bases unmatched to any gene: 4. The germline V gene has CDR1 SNHLY and CDR2 FYNNEI. CDR3 length: 10 amino acids.

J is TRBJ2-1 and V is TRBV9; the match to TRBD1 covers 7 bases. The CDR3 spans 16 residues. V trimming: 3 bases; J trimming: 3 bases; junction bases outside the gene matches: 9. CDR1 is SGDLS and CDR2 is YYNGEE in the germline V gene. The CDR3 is CASSADPGQRYNEQFF. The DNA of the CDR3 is TGTGCCAGCAGCGCGGATCCGGGACAGCGCTACAATGAGCAGTTCTTC.

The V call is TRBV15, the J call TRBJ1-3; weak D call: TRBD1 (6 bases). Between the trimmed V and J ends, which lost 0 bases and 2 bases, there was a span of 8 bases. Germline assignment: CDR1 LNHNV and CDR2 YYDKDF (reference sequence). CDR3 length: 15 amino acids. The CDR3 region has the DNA TGTGCCACCAGCAGAGATTGGGACACTGGAAACACCATATATTTT. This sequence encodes CATSRDWDTGNTIYF.

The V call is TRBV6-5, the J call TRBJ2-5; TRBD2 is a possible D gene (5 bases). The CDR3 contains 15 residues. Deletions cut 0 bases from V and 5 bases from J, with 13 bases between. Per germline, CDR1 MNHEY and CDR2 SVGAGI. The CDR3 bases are TGTGCCAGCAGTTACTCGGCGGGCCTGGGCGAGACCCAGTACTTC. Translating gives CASSYSAGLGETQYF.

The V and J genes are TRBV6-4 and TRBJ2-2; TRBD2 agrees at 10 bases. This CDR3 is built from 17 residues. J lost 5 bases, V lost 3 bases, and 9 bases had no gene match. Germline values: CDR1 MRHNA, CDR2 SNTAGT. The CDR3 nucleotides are TGTGCCAGCAGTGAATCAGGGCTAGCGGGAGTAACCGGGGAGCTGTTTTTT. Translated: CASSESGLAGVTGELFF.

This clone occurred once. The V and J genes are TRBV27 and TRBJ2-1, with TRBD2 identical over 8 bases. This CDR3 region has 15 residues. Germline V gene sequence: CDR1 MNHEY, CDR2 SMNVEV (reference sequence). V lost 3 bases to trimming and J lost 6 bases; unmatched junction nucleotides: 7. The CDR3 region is CASSFLGTRGNEQFF. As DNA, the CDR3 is TGTGCCAGCAGTTTCCTGGGGACTAGAGGCAATGAGCAGTTCTTC.

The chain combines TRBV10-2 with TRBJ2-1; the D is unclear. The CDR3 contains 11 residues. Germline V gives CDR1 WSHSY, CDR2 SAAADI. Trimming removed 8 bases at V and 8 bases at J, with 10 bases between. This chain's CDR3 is CASSEIDEQFF. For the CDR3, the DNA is TGCGCCAGCTCGGAGATTGATGAGCAGTTCTTC.

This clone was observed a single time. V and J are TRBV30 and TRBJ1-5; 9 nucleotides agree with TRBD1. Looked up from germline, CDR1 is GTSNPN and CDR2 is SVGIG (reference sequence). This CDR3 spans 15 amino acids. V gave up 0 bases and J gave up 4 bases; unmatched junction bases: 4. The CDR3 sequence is CAWSVSGTGNQPQHF. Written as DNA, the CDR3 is TGTGCCTGGAGTGTATCCGGGACAGGGAATCAGCCCCAGCATTTT.

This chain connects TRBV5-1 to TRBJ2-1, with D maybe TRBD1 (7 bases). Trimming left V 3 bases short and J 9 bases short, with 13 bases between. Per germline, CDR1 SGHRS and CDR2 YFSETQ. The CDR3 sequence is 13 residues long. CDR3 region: CASSSTGEVEQFF. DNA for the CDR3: TGCGCCAGCAGCTCCACAGGGGAGGTTGAGCAGTTCTTC.

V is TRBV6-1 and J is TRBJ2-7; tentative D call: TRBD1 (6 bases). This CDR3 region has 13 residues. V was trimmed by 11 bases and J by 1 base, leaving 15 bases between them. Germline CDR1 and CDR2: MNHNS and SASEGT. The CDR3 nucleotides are TGTGCCGGCAAACTACAGGGATCCTACGAGCAGTACTTC. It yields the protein CAGKLQGSYEQYF.

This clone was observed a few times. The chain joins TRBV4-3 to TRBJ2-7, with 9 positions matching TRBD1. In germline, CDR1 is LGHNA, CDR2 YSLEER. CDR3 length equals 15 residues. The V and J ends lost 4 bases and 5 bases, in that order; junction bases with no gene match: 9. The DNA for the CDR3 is TGCGCCAGCAGCCTCCCCGGACAGGGGAGGAACGAGCAGTACGTC. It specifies CASSLPGQGRNEQYV.

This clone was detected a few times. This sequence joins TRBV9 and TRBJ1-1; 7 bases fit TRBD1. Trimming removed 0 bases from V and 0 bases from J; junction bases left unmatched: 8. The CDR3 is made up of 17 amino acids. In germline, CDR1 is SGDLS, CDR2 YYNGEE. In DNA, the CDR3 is TGTGCCAGCAGCGTAGTCCCAGGGGGATATATGAACACTGAAGCTTTCTTT. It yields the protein CASSVVPGGYMNTEAFF.

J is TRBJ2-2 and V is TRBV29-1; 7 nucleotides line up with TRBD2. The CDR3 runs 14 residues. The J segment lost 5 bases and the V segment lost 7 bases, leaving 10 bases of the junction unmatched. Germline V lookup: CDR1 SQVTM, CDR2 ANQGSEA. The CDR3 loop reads CSALWGAGTGELFF. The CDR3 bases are TGCAGCGCCTTGTGGGGAGCGGGGACCGGGGAGCTGTTTTTT.

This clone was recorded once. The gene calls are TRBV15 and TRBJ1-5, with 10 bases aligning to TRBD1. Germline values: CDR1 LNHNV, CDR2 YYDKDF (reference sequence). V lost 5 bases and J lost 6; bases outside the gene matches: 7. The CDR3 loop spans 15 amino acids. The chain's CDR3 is CATSGRTGGRQPQHF. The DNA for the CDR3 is TGTGCCACCAGCGGACGGACAGGGGGTCGTCAGCCCCAGCATTTT.

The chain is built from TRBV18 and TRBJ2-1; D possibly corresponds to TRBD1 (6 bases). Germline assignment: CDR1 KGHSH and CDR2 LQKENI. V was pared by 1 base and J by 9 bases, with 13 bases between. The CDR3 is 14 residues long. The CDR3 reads CASSPLDIRGEQFF. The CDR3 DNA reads TGTGCCAGCTCACCACTGGATATCAGGGGTGAGCAGTTCTTC. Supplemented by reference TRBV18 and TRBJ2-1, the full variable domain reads NAGVMQNPRHLVRRRGQEARLRCSPMKGHSHVYWYRQLPEEGLKFMVYLQKENIIDESGMPKERFSAEFPKEGPSILRIQQVVRGDSAAYFCASSPLDIRGEQFFGPGTRLTVL.

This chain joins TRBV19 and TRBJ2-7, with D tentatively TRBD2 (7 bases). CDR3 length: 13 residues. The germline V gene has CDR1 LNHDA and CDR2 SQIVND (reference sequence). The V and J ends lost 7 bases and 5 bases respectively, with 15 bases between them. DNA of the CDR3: TGTGCCAGTAATTACGGGGGGCAGGACGAGCAGTACTTC. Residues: CASNYGGQDEQYF.

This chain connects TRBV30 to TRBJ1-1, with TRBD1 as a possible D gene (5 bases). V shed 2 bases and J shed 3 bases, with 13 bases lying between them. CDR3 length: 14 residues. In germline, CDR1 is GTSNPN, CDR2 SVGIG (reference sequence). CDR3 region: CAWSTGTEYTEAFF. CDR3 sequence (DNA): TGTGCCTGGAGTACCGGGACTGAATACACTGAAGCTTTCTTT.

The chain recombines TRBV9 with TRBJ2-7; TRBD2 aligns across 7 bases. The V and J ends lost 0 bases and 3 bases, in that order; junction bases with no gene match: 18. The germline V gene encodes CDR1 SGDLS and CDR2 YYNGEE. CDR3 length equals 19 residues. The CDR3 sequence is CASSVGAVEPGLPLYEQYF. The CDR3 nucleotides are TGTGCCAGCAGCGTAGGGGCTGTCGAGCCGGGACTACCTCTCTACGAGCAGTACTTC. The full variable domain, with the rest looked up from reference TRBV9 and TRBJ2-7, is DSGVTQTPKHLITATGQRVTLRCSPRSGDLSVYWYQQSLDQGLQFLIQYYNGEERAKGNILERFSAQQFPDLHSELNLSSLELGDSALYFCASSVGAVEPGLPLYEQYFGPGTRLTVT.

Written as DNA, the CDR3 is TGTGCCAGTAGTGTGACAGGGGGCATAGATACGCAGTATTTT. The encoded protein is CASSVTGGIDTQYF. This chain links TRBV19 with TRBJ2-3; 10 nucleotides align to TRBD1. Germline assignment: CDR1 LNHDA and CDR2 SQIVND (reference sequence). Losses at the gene ends were 5 bases for V and 5 bases for J; bases not matched to a gene: 4. CDR3 length equals 14 residues.